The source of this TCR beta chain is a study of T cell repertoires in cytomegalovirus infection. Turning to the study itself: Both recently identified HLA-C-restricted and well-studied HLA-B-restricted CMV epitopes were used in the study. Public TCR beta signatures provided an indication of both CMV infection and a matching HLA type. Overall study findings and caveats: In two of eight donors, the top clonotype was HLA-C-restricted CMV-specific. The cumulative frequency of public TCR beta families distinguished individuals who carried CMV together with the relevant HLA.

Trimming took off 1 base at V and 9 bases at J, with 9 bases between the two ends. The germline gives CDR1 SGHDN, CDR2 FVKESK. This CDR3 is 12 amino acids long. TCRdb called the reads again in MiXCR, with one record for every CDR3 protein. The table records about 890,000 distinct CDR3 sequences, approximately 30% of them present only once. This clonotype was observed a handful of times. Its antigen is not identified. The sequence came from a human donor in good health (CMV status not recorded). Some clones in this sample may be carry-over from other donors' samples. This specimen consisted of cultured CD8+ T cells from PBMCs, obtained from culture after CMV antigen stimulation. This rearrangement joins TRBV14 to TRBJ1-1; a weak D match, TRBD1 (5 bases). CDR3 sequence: CASSQGQRKAFF. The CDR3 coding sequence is TGTGCCAGCAGCCAAGGACAGCGAAAAGCTTTCTTT.